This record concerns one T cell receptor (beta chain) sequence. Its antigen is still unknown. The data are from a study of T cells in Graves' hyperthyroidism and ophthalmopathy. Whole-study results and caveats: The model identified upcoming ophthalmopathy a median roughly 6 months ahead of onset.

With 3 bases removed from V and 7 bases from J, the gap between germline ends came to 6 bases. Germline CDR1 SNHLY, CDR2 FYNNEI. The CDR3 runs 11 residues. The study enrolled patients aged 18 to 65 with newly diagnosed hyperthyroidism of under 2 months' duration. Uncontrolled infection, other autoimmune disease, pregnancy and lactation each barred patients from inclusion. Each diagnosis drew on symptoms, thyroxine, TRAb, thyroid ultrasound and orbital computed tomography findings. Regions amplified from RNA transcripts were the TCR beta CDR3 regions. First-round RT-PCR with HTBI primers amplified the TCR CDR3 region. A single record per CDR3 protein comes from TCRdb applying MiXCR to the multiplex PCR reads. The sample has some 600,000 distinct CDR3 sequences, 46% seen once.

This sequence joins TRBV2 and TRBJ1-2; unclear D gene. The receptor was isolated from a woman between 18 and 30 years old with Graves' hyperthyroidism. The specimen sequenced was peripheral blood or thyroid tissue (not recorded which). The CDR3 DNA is TGTGCCAGCAGTGAGGACGGTGGCTACACCTTC. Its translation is CASSEDGGYTF.